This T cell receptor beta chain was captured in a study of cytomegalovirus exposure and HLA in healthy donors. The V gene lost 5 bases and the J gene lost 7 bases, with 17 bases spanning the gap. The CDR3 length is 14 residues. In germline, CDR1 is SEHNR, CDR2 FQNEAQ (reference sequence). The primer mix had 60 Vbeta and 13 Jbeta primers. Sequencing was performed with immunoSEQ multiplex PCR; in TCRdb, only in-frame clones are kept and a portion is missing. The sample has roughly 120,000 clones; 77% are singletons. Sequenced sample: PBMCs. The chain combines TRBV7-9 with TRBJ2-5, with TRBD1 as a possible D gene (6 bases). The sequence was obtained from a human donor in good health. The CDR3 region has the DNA TGTGCCAGCAGCATCGGGACATACCCAGGGACCCAGTACTTC. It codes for CASSIGTYPGTQYF.